The 9 T cell receptor beta chains listed next were all sequenced from one sample in a study of identical twins. MiXCR, run by TCRdb on the 5' RACE reads, gives a single entry per CDR3 protein. The sample comprises 1.5 million to 2 million distinct CDR3 sequences, less than 35% of which are singletons, and approximately 0.25% rests with the top ten. Sequenced input: cord blood. The receptor source for this set is a newborn girl in good health.

The rearrangement uses TRBV4-2 and TRBJ1-3; D might be TRBD1 (5 bases). Germline loops: CDR1 LGHNA, CDR2 YNFKEQ. The V end lost 3 bases, the J end lost 5 bases, and 17 bases lay between the germline ends. The CDR3 consists of 16 residues. The CDR3 here is CASSHRGSGVRNTIYF. CDR3 nucleotides: TGTGCCAGCAGCCACCGGGGGTCGGGGGTAAGAAACACCATATATTTT.

This clonotype was counted ten times or more. V gene TRBV6-2 or TRBV6-3 combines with J gene TRBJ2-1, with D possibly matching TRBD1 (5 bases). Germline-derived CDR1 and CDR2 are MNHEY and SVGEGT. Trimming took off 2 bases at V and 6 bases at J, with 8 bases between the two ends. This CDR3 is built from 13 residues. Written as DNA, the CDR3 is TGTGCCAGCAGTTACAGGGGTACCAATGAGCAGTTCTTC. It codes for CASSYRGTNEQFF.

This chain uses TRBV6-6 with TRBJ1-1; 9 bases map to TRBD1. The CDR3 sequence is 15 residues long. Germline loops: CDR1 MNHNY, CDR2 SVGAGI (reference sequence). The J segment lost 8 bases and the V segment lost 6 bases, leaving 13 bases of the junction unmatched. CDR3 nucleotide sequence: TGTGCCAGCAGCAAGAACCGGGACAGGGAACCCGAAGCTTTCTTT. Its protein is CASSKNRDREPEAFF.

CDR3: CASSESSGRRWTGELFF. DNA for the CDR3: TGTGCCAGCAGTGAATCTAGCGGGAGGAGATGGACCGGGGAGCTGTTTTTT. The chain joins TRBV25-1 to TRBJ2-2, with 11 bases lining up with TRBD2. Germline CDR1 reads MGHDK; CDR2 reads SYGVNS. J was trimmed by 5 bases and V by 1 base; bases with no gene match: 6. CDR3 size: 17 residues.

This clonotype appeared a few times. One base away lies a much larger clone, so this may be a sequencing read error. This chain uses TRBV28 with TRBJ1-2, with 7 nucleotides matching TRBD1. The CDR3 totals 12 residues. V trimming: 4 bases; J trimming: 8 bases; junction bases outside the gene matches: 4. The germline V gene has CDR1 MDHEN and CDR2 SYDVKM. Here the CDR3 reads CASSYTGVGYTF. CDR3 sequence (DNA): TGTGCCAGCAGTTACACAGGGGTCGGCTACACCTTC.

This chain joins TRBV20-1 and TRBJ1-1, with TRBD1 as a possible D gene (6 bases). The V end lost 3 bases, the J end lost 3 bases, and 11 bases lay between the germline ends. The CDR3 runs to 13 residues. Germline V gives CDR1 DFQATT, CDR2 SNEGSKA (reference sequence). This chain's CDR3 is CSASEGEYTEAFF. CDR3 DNA: TGCAGTGCTAGCGAGGGGGAGTACACTGAAGCTTTCTTT.

This clonotype was seen only a few times. The chain couples TRBV5-1 to TRBJ1-2; no reliable D call. The germline V and J ends were trimmed by 0 bases and 4 bases, with 7 bases remaining between them. The CDR3 consists of 13 residues. CDR1 SGHRS and CDR2 YFSETQ come from the germline V gene. In nucleotides, the CDR3 is TGCGCCAGCAGCTTGGAACAGATCTATGGCTACACCTTC. Encoded protein: CASSLEQIYGYTF.

This clonotype was detected only a few times. The chain is built from TRBV2 and TRBJ2-3, with 7 bases that match TRBD2. The J segment lost 5 bases and the V segment lost 8 bases, leaving 7 bases of the junction unmatched. The germline gives CDR1 SNHLY, CDR2 FYNNEI. CDR3 size: 13 residues. CDR3 in amino acids: CASGWEGRDTQYF. The CDR3 bases are TGTGCCAGCGGATGGGAGGGGCGAGATACGCAGTATTTT.

The V gene is TRBV3-1, the J gene TRBJ2-2; 13 bases agree with TRBD2. Germline V gives CDR1 LGHDT, CDR2 YNNKEL (reference sequence). The CDR3 contains 17 residues. V shed 5 bases, J shed 7 bases, and the junction held 10 bases outside the gene matches. The CDR3: CASSATTSGRRNGELFF. In nucleotides, the CDR3 is TGTGCCAGCAGCGCGACGACTAGCGGGAGGCGAAACGGGGAGCTGTTTTTT.